The clone carrying this T cell receptor beta chain was seen only a few times. No antigen is known for it. These data belong to a study of blood T cells in healthy people across ages. This CDR3 is 16 amino acids long. Deletions cut 1 base from V and 3 bases from J, with 16 bases between. CDR1 is LGHDT and CDR2 is YNNKEL in the germline V gene (reference sequence). Whole-study findings and limits: Changes seen in expanded clonotypes were possibly confounded by donor CMV status left unknown.

Sample-barcoded 5' priming and a J-beta primer mix drove a second PCR of 7 to 11 cycles. In TCRdb, the 5' RACE reads were re-called with MiXCR into one record per CDR3 protein. The data show under 2 million distinct CDR3 sequences, roughly 32% seen once. The chain joins TRBV3-1 to TRBJ2-7, with D perhaps matching TRBD2 (6 bases). The sequence was obtained from a woman aged 25 to 39 in good health. Material: blood. In DNA, the CDR3 is TGTGCCAGCAGCCAAGCGAGGCTAGCGATTAACTACGAGCAGTACTTC. It codes for CASSQARLAINYEQYF.